Listed below are T cell receptor beta chains from one sample, sequenced in a study of T cell responses to AZD1222 COVID-19 vaccine. TCRdb's table, derived via immunoSEQ multiplex PCR, lists solely in-frame clones and lacks some. The sample holds about 120,000 clones, about 90% seen once. The sample was peripheral blood, taken on day 0 of AZD1222 vaccination. All receptors derive from an adult in good health. CDR3s leave out the opening cysteine and the closing phenylalanine or tryptophan. The order of the fields is J gene, V gene, CDR3 protein.

J gene: TRBJ1-1
V gene: TRBV2
CDR3 protein: ARTGETAEAF

J gene: TRBJ2-1
V gene: TRBV7-8
CDR3 protein: ASSQGLAGGLYNEQF

J gene: TRBJ2-1
V gene: TRBV7-9
CDR3 protein: ASSPIAGAGYNEQF

J gene: TRBJ2-7
V gene: TRBV7-6
CDR3 protein: ASSLASGPINSYEQY

J gene: TRBJ2-1
V gene: TRBV2
CDR3 protein: AIPDGGRANNEQF

J gene: TRBJ1-1
V gene: TRBV19
CDR3 protein: AGGETEAF

J gene: TRBJ1-2
V gene: TRBV4-2
CDR3 protein: ASSQGGGSGYT

J gene: TRBJ1-2
V gene: TRBV28
CDR3 protein: ASSLLGTGVFGNYGYT

J gene: TRBJ2-7
V gene: TRBV11-2
CDR3 protein: ASVFESGTGEQY

J gene: TRBJ1-1
V gene: TRBV12-3/TRBV12-4
CDR3 protein: ASSSGFEAF

J gene: TRBJ2-7
V gene: TRBV6-5
CDR3 protein: ASSQPGQGTYEQY

J gene: TRBJ1-1
V gene: TRBV7-9
CDR3 protein: ASSTRAGTEAF

J gene: TRBJ1-2
V gene: TRBV28
CDR3 protein: ASSLSSGRGYT

J gene: TRBJ1-2
V gene: TRBV3-1/TRBV3-2
CDR3 protein: ASSPARANYGYT

J gene: TRBJ2-3
V gene: TRBV7-2
CDR3 protein: ASSLVLAGGDTQY

J gene: TRBJ1-5
V gene: TRBV6-5
CDR3 protein: ASGVRQPQH

J gene: TRBJ2-4
V gene: TRBV7-9
CDR3 protein: AGVQSATADIQY

J gene: TRBJ2-3
V gene: TRBV4-1
CDR3 protein: ASSQDPGSTDTQY

J gene: TRBJ2-5
V gene: TRBV29-1
CDR3 protein: SVGTSQETQY

J gene: TRBJ2-3
V gene: TRBV9
CDR3 protein: ASSVGGRDADTQY

J gene: TRBJ2-1
V gene: TRBV18
CDR3 protein: ASSPGALGSEQF

J gene: TRBJ1-2
V gene: TRBV28
CDR3 protein: ASSFGGFEPYGYT

J gene: TRBJ2-1
V gene: TRBV11-2
CDR3 protein: ASTLAGNEQF

J gene: TRBJ2-2
V gene: TRBV28
CDR3 protein: ASSNTIAGVPTGELF

J gene: TRBJ1-2
V gene: TRBV29-1
CDR3 protein: SLVGTGGSYT

J gene: TRBJ1-2
V gene: TRBV29-1
CDR3 protein: SVEGQGALGYT

J gene: TRBJ2-3
V gene: TRBV6-2/TRBV6-3
CDR3 protein: ASSSFAGGSTDTQY

J gene: TRBJ2-3
V gene: TRBV28
CDR3 protein: ASSLNSGRGTDTQY

J gene: TRBJ2-4
V gene: TRBV6-1
CDR3 protein: ASSEAGLHIQY

J gene: TRBJ1-2
V gene: TRBV20-1
CDR3 protein: SAWDRYGYT

J gene: TRBJ2-3
V gene: TRBV25-1
CDR3 protein: ASSGYTARGTDTQY

J gene: TRBJ1-2
V gene: TRBV10-1
CDR3 protein: ASSKDPAPHSDRNYGYT

J gene: TRBJ1-1
V gene: TRBV7-9
CDR3 protein: ASSSRSIETTEAF

J gene: TRBJ2-7
V gene: TRBV9
CDR3 protein: ASSGTTGTGIYEQY

J gene: TRBJ2-7
V gene: TRBV30
CDR3 protein: AWSRKTSGSSYEQY

J gene: TRBJ1-1
V gene: TRBV6-5
CDR3 protein: ASKLWGTEAF

J gene: TRBJ1-2
V gene: TRBV6-5
CDR3 protein: AVRGPGGGYT

J gene: TRBJ1-4
V gene: TRBV27
CDR3 protein: ASSPRDRGNEKLF

J gene: TRBJ1-2
V gene: TRBV15
CDR3 protein: ATSRAEGVGYT

J gene: TRBJ1-2
V gene: TRBV6-5
CDR3 protein: ASSYTTGGYGYT

J gene: TRBJ2-1
V gene: TRBV2
CDR3 protein: ASRYYNEQF

J gene: TRBJ1-2
V gene: TRBV28
CDR3 protein: ASSLDRNYGYT

J gene: TRBJ2-5
V gene: TRBV11-3
CDR3 protein: ASSPQGWETQY

J gene: TRBJ1-1
V gene: TRBV27
CDR3 protein: ASSPGGAEAF

J gene: TRBJ1-5
V gene: TRBV2
CDR3 protein: ASSEPLSNQPQH

J gene: TRBJ2-1
V gene: TRBV6-6
CDR3 protein: ASSQTSGGAASRHEQF

J gene: TRBJ2-7
V gene: TRBV7-8
CDR3 protein: ASSRDFNEQY

J gene: TRBJ1-3
V gene: TRBV7-2
CDR3 protein: ASSSHRSSGNTIY

J gene: TRBJ1-2
V gene: TRBV28
CDR3 protein: ASSQRGQIYGYT

J gene: TRBJ2-2
V gene: TRBV3-1/TRBV3-2
CDR3 protein: ASSQRKRANTGELF

J gene: TRBJ2-3
V gene: TRBV18
CDR3 protein: ASSTGHTDTQY

J gene: TRBJ2-1
V gene: TRBV5-1
CDR3 protein: ASSLYDEQF

J gene: TRBJ1-2
V gene: TRBV25-1
CDR3 protein: ASSPIGDSSHYGYT